These 26 T cell receptor beta chains share one sample of origin, sequenced in a study of blood T cells in healthy people across ages. The authors ran a second PCR of about 6 to 11 cycles using a sample-barcoded 5' primer and a J-beta primer mix. A single record per CDR3 protein comes from TCRdb applying MiXCR to the 5' RACE reads. The table includes roughly 1,700,000 distinct CDR3 sequences, about 30% detected once. Sequences were obtained from blood. These receptors originate from a woman aged 30 to 39 in good health.

The V gene is TRBV29-1, the J gene TRBJ2-2; D possibly uses TRBD1 or TRBD2 (6 bases each). The CDR3 totals 13 residues. Germline V gene sequence: CDR1 SQVTM, CDR2 ANQGSEA. V was trimmed by 5 bases and J by 5 bases, leaving 12 bases between them. The CDR3, as DNA: TGCAGCGTTCGGAGGGGGTTGACCGGGGAGCTGTTTTTT. The encoded protein is CSVRRGLTGELFF.

This clonotype came up a few times. The rearrangement joins TRBV25-1 to TRBJ1-5; D remains ambiguous. The CDR3 extends over 19 amino acids. V dropped 5 bases and J dropped 0 bases, with 23 bases sitting between them. Germline V lookup: CDR1 MGHDK, CDR2 SYGVNS. CDR3 DNA: TGTGCCAGCAGTCCCCAGGAAAGGCTATTCATTTATAGCAATCAGCCCCAGCATTTT. Translated, it gives CASSPQERLFIYSNQPQHF.

This clonotype was seen ten or more times. This chain connects TRBV30 to TRBJ2-5, with D unclear. Germline CDR1 GTSNPN, CDR2 SVGIG (reference sequence). The CDR3 is made up of 11 amino acids. The V gene lost 0 bases and the J gene lost 4 bases, with 3 bases spanning the gap. CDR3 loop: CAWSVRETQYF. As DNA, the CDR3 is TGTGCCTGGAGTGTACGAGAGACCCAGTACTTC. Looking up the rest from reference TRBV30 and TRBJ2-5 gives the full variable domain: SQTIHQWPATLVQPVGSPLSLECTVEGTSNPNLYWYRQAAGRGLQLLFYSVGIGQISSEVPQNLSASRPQDRQFILSSKKLLLSDSGFYLCAWSVRETQYFGPGTRLLVL.

This chain links TRBV30 with TRBJ2-5; 7 bases fit TRBD1. The J segment lost 6 bases and the V segment lost 1 base, leaving 2 bases of the junction unmatched. Germline CDR1 is GTSNPN and CDR2 is SVGIG (reference sequence). This CDR3 is 12 amino acids long. CDR3 protein: CAWSEQGKTQYF. CDR3 DNA: TGTGCCTGGAGTGAACAGGGGAAGACCCAGTACTTC.

V usage is TRBV5-1 and J usage is TRBJ2-3; D remains ambiguous. Trimming shortened V by 0 bases and J by 2 bases, and 13 bases separated the two germline ends. Germline V gene data show CDR1 as SGHRS and CDR2 as YFSETQ. The CDR3 consists of 16 residues. In DNA form, the CDR3 reads TGCGCCAGCAGCTTGGGACCACCCGCTAACACAGATACGCAGTATTTT. This encodes CASSLGPPANTDTQYF.

This clonotype was detected a few times. The V call is TRBV5-5, the J call TRBJ2-7; possible D gene TRBD2, 5 bases. Germline CDR1 reads SGHKS; CDR2 reads YYEKEE (reference sequence). The CDR3 has 14 residues. V lost 3 bases and J 2 bases, leaving 12 bases between the germline ends. The CDR3 DNA sequence: TGTGCCAGCAGCTGGGAGCTAACAACCTACGAGCAGTACTTC. It translates to CASSWELTTYEQYF.

This clonotype was counted ten times or more. The V and J genes are TRBV7-9 and TRBJ2-5; possibly TRBD1 for D (5 bases). Trimming took 5 bases from V and 7 from J, leaving 20 bases between them. The CDR3 runs to 15 residues. The germline CDR1 and CDR2 sequences are SEHNR and FQNEAQ (reference sequence). As DNA, the CDR3 is TGTGCCAGCAGCACCCCAGGGTCAGGATCCCGGACCCAGTACTTC. Protein product: CASSTPGSGSRTQYF.

The chain links TRBV11-3 to TRBJ1-1; D unresolved. Germline assignment: CDR1 SGHNT and CDR2 YENEEA. Trimming shortened V by 0 bases and J by 0 bases, and 17 bases separated the two germline ends. This CDR3 has 18 amino acids. The CDR3 sequence is CASSLDLSSTDMNTEAFF. The CDR3 nucleotides are TGTGCCAGCAGCTTAGATCTAAGTAGTACGGATATGAACACTGAAGCTTTCTTT.

V usage is TRBV5-1 and J usage is TRBJ1-5; D is unclear. The CDR3 totals 16 residues. Per the germline V gene, CDR1 is SGHRS and CDR2 is YFSETQ. V was trimmed by 0 bases and J by 5 bases, leaving 15 bases between them. This chain's CDR3 is CASSLAPNIPDQPQHF. The CDR3 DNA reads as TGCGCCAGCAGCTTGGCCCCCAACATACCTGATCAGCCCCAGCATTTT.

Only a few counts were recorded for this clonotype. The V and J genes are TRBV7-6 and TRBJ1-6; D is unresolved. CDR3 length equals 16 residues. V dropped 1 base and J dropped 4 bases, with 11 bases sitting between them. Germline V CDR1 and CDR2: SGHVS, FNYEAQ. The DNA of the CDR3 is TGTGCCAGCAGCTTAGATGAGGTCGGATATAATTCACCCCTCCACTTT. It translates to CASSLDEVGYNSPLHF.

This clonotype was recorded at least ten times. This chain links TRBV28 with TRBJ2-4; TRBD1 matches at 7 bases. There are 14 residues in the CDR3. CDR1 and CDR2 from the germline V gene are MDHEN and SYDVKM. V lost 7 bases and J lost 8; bases outside the gene matches: 11. This CDR3 reads CASMTGTDQHIQYF. The CDR3 DNA reads as TGTGCCAGCATGACCGGGACAGACCAGCACATTCAGTACTTC.

The table lists this clonotype with a few counts. The junction departs from germline at one end; a sequencing error may be responsible. The chain links TRBV7-7 to TRBJ2-7, with D hard to call. This CDR3 is 13 amino acids long. Germline V gene data show CDR1 as SSHAT and CDR2 as FNYEAQ (reference sequence). CDR3 region: CASSPGLTYERYF. The CDR3 region has the DNA TGTGCCAGCAGCCCGGGCCTCACCTACGAGCGGTACTTC. The whole variable domain, filled in from reference TRBV7-7 and TRBJ2-7, reads GAGVSQSPRYKVTKRGQDVTLRCDPISSHATLYWYQQALGQGPEFLTYFNYEAQPDKSGLPSDRFSAERPEGSISTLTIQRTEQRDSAMYRCASSPGLTYERYFGPGTRLTVT.

Turning to this clonotype: Its ends do not fully match the called genes, so a read error is possible. The rearrangement joins TRBV12-3 or TRBV12-4 to TRBJ2-3, with TRBD2 matching 9 bases. The CDR3 contains 15 residues. This CDR3 is CASSFLAGGPDTEYF. DNA of the CDR3: TGTGCCAGCAGTTTTCTGGCGGGGGGGCCAGATACGGAGTATTTT.

V and J are TRBV5-6 and TRBJ2-5; D is unclear. The germline V gene encodes CDR1 SGHDT and CDR2 YYEEEE. V was shortened by 3 bases and J by 4 bases, with 10 bases between the two germline ends. The CDR3 covers 13 residues. The CDR3 DNA is TGTGCCAGCAGCTCATGGTCGGGAGAGACCCAGTACTTC. Its translation: CASSSWSGETQYF.

The J gene is TRBJ1-4, the V gene TRBV7-2, with D unclear. This CDR3 has 16 amino acids. Trimming pared 0 bases from V and 5 bases from J, leaving 13 bases between. The germline V gene encodes CDR1 SGHTA and CDR2 FQGNSA. CDR3 loop: CASSLAPPGGNEKLFF. For the CDR3, the DNA is TGTGCCAGCAGCTTAGCGCCTCCGGGCGGGAATGAAAAACTGTTTTTT. The full variable domain, in which reference TRBV7-2 and TRBJ1-4 provide the parts outside the CDR3, is GAGVSQSPSNKVTEKGKDVELRCDPISGHTALYWYRQSLGQGLEFLIYFQGNSAPDKSGLPSDRFSAERTGGSVSTLTIQRTQQEDSAVYLCASSLAPPGGNEKLFFGSGTQLSVL.

For the CDR3, the DNA is TGCAGTGCTAGCTCTGGGATAGCGGGAGTACGCACAGATACGCAGTATTTT. This codes for CSASSGIAGVRTDTQYF. The chain couples TRBV20-1 to TRBJ2-3, with TRBD2 identical over 9 bases. The CDR3 has 17 residues. With 3 bases clipped from V and 1 base from J, the junction kept 11 bases outside the gene matches. The germline V gene has CDR1 DFQATT and CDR2 SNEGSKA (reference sequence).

The rearrangement uses TRBV5-1 and TRBJ2-1; TRBD1 aligns across 9 bases. Per germline, CDR1 SGHRS and CDR2 YFSETQ. CDR3 length equals 18 residues. V shed 5 bases, J shed 0 bases, and the junction held 12 bases outside the gene matches. DNA of the CDR3: TGCGCCAGCAGGAAAGGACAGGGGTCGATGAGCTCCTACAATGAGCAGTTCTTC. Protein: CASRKGQGSMSSYNEQFF. The full variable domain, completed using reference TRBV5-1 and TRBJ2-1, is KAGVTQTPRYLIKTRGQQVTLSCSPISGHRSVSWYQQTPGQGLQFLFEYFSETQRNKGNFPGRFSGRQFSNSRSEMNVSTLELGDSALYLCASRKGQGSMSSYNEQFFGPGTRLTVL.

The sample holds many counts of this clonotype. The chain couples TRBV4-1 to TRBJ1-1; the D is unclear. The CDR3 is 14 residues long. CDR1 is MGHRA, CDR2 YSYEKL, per germline. V gave up 1 base and J gave up 1 base, with 7 bases separating them. The CDR3 coding sequence is TGCGCCAGCAGCCAAGGGGGAAAGAACACTGAAGCTTTCTTT. Translation: CASSQGGKNTEAFF.

This clonotype was found a few times. The chain links TRBV5-5 to TRBJ2-7; the D gene is possibly TRBD1 (6 bases). The germline gives CDR1 SGHKS, CDR2 YYEKEE (reference sequence). Trimming removed 3 bases from V and 2 bases from J, with 18 bases in between. The CDR3 runs 16 residues. The CDR3 nucleotides read TGTGCCAGCAGCTCCCAACCTACAGGGTTCCCCTACGAGCAGTACTTC. Translating gives CASSSQPTGFPYEQYF.

This clonotype was detected many times. The gene calls are TRBV28 and TRBJ2-5; D is perhaps TRBD1 (6 bases). Trimming removed 4 bases at V and 2 bases at J, with 8 bases between. CDR3 length: 13 residues. Germline V gives CDR1 MDHEN, CDR2 SYDVKM. In DNA form, the CDR3 reads TGTGCCAGCAGTTGGGACAATCAAGAGACCCAGTACTTC. It encodes CASSWDNQETQYF.

This clonotype was recorded many times. This chain connects TRBV5-1 to TRBJ2-7; D is possibly TRBD1 or TRBD2 (5 bases each). The CDR3 runs to 16 residues. Germline CDR1 SGHRS, CDR2 YFSETQ. Trimming left V 0 bases short and J 1 base short, with 14 bases between. CDR3 residues: CASSLEAAGSSYEQYF. The CDR3 DNA sequence: TGCGCCAGCAGCTTGGAGGCGGCAGGGAGTTCCTACGAGCAGTACTTC.

The chain couples TRBV12-3 or TRBV12-4 to TRBJ1-2; no reliable D call. The V and J ends lost 1 base and 6 bases respectively, with 18 bases between them. The CDR3 is made up of 16 amino acids. CDR3 DNA sequence: TGTGCCAGCAGTTTAGAACCATTCAGGTCCCAAAATGGCTACACCTTC. Amino acid sequence: CASSLEPFRSQNGYTF.

This clonotype was seen a few times. This sequence joins TRBV4-1 and TRBJ1-6; possibly TRBD1 for D (6 bases). From germline, CDR1 is MGHRA and CDR2 YSYEKL. The germline V and J ends were trimmed by 3 bases and 14 bases, with 20 bases remaining between them. The CDR3 is made up of 15 amino acids. CDR3 DNA sequence: TGCGCCAGCAGCCAGGACCTTAATGGGGGCTGGACCCTCCACTTT. This encodes CASSQDLNGGWTLHF.

This clonotype occurred a few times. V gene TRBV4-1 combines with J gene TRBJ2-3, with 8 bases that match TRBD2. With 8 bases clipped from V and 3 bases from J, the junction kept 7 bases outside the gene matches. The V gene's germline CDR1 is MGHRA and CDR2 YSYEKL. CDR3 length: 14 residues. CDR3 region: CASRGGKGTDTQYF. In DNA, the CDR3 is TGCGCCAGCCGCGGGGGGAAGGGGACAGATACGCAGTATTTT.

This clonotype was detected many times. The J gene is TRBJ2-7, the V gene TRBV29-1; no clear D gene. Germline loops: CDR1 SQVTM, CDR2 ANQGSEA. CDR3 length equals 14 residues. The ends were cut back, 6 bases at V and 4 bases at J, with 19 bases in the middle. The CDR3 coding sequence is TGCAGCGTGCGCGATGACCCGGGTTCTTACGAGCAGTACTTC. Translated: CSVRDDPGSYEQYF.

V gene TRBV7-2 combines with J gene TRBJ1-6; 7 nucleotides align to TRBD1. The V gene's germline CDR1 is SGHTA and CDR2 FQGNSA. The CDR3 loop spans 14 amino acids. Trimming removed 4 bases from V and 6 bases from J; junction bases left unmatched: 3. Here the CDR3 reads CASSWGQSNSPLHF. In DNA form, the CDR3 reads TGTGCCAGCAGCTGGGGACAGTCTAATTCACCCCTCCACTTT.